This T cell receptor (beta chain) was recorded in a study of blood T cell repertoires in COVID-19. At the level of the study: The United States, Italy and Spain were the sources of the acute and convalescent COVID-19 samples. Sample material is recorded as cDNA or gDNA derived from T cells, B-cell-depleted T cells, or PBMCs.

This CDR3 is built from 13 residues. V was pared by 5 bases and J by 13 bases, with 10 bases of the junction left unmatched. Germline loops: CDR1 SEHNR, CDR2 FQNEAQ (reference sequence). Authors' processing steps: By means of reference gene primer amplification, nucleated cell counts were estimated. Sequenced by immunoSEQ multiplex PCR; TCRdb stores in-frame clones only, minus some. Clone size and V and J calls were adopted from that table, with D and trimming inferred from the DNA. The data show 70,000 or so clones, 90% seen once. The sequenced sample consisted of peripheral blood. This TCR was sampled from a man aged 45-65 years with acute or convalescent COVID-19. The chain couples TRBV7-9 to TRBJ1-4; TRBD1 aligns across 7 bases. The CDR3 bases are TGTGCCAGCAGCCCGACAGGGCCGCAAGTACTGTTTTTT. Translation gives CASSPTGPQVLFF.